This TCR beta chain was identified during a study of T cells after yellow fever vaccination. Study-level findings and limits: The appearance of a small share of clonotypes in both CD4 and CD8 compartments was observed. Subsequent booster samples again held most clones from primary vaccination (more than 95% CD4, 88% CD8).

A few counts support this clonotype. As yet, its antigen is unknown. Germline V gene sequence: CDR1 DFQATT, CDR2 SNEGSKA (reference sequence). This CDR3 is 11 amino acids long. V was cut by 3 bases and J by 3 bases, with 5 bases left in between. Generation of TCR cDNA used 5'RACE template switching (which added a universal primer site and UMIs). TCRdb re-analysed the 5' RACE reads in MiXCR, keeping a single row per CDR3 protein. In the table there are hundreds of thousands of distinct CDR3 sequences, around 20% of which are singletons. The sample here was PBMCs, taken before the yellow fever booster vaccination. The receptor's source is a man aged 18 to 30 who received the YFV17D yellow fever vaccine. V usage is TRBV20-1 and J usage is TRBJ1-2; D not certain. The DNA of the CDR3 is TGCAGTGCTAGCACTGACTATGGCTACACCTTC. Protein product: CSASTDYGYTF.